Following are 9 T cell receptor beta chains from one sample sequenced in a study of blood T cell repertoires in COVID-19. Libraries were prepared by immunoSEQ multiplex PCR; TCRdb keeps only in-frame clonotypes and omits some of them. Here the sample spans about 9,200 clones, about four fifths being singletons. Sequences were obtained from peripheral blood. The receptors shown here come from a man aged 65 to 79 with active COVID-19.

This chain links TRBV6-6 with TRBJ2-7; D remains unclear. Trimming cost V 7 bases and J 3 bases, with 19 bases left between them. The germline V gene has CDR1 MNHNY and CDR2 SVGAGI (reference sequence). The CDR3 spans 15 residues. The CDR3 DNA sequence: TGTGCCAGCACCCCCTCTGGAACTAACCACTACGAGCAGTACTTC. Protein sequence: CASTPSGTNHYEQYF.

This clone showed up just once. The chain couples TRBV11-1 to TRBJ2-7, with TRBD2 matching over 10 bases. The germline V gene encodes CDR1 SGHAT and CDR2 FQDESV (reference sequence). With V trimmed by 7 bases and J by 7 bases, 13 bases remained unmatched. CDR3 length: 15 residues. CDR3 in DNA: TGTGCCAGCACCCCTAGCGGGAGTCTTGGAGGGGAGCAGTACTTC. This encodes CASTPSGSLGGEQYF.

The V and J genes are TRBV7-3 and TRBJ2-3; 9 bases line up with TRBD1. CDR3 length: 16 amino acids. The trim removed 1 base at V and 6 bases at J, leaving 8 bases unmatched. Germline CDR1 SGHTA, CDR2 FQGTGA. The CDR3 DNA reads as TGTGCCAGCAGCTTAAAGGCACAGGGGGCGCCGGATACGCAGTATTTT. Amino acids: CASSLKAQGAPDTQYF.

The chain employs TRBV9 and TRBJ1-2; 12 bases align to TRBD1. CDR3 length: 13 residues. Per the germline V gene, CDR1 is SGDLS and CDR2 is YYNGEE. Trimming took 4 bases from V and 7 from J; bases not matched to a gene: 2. The CDR3 sequence is CASSRDRGLGYTF. DNA for the CDR3: TGTGCCAGCAGCAGGGACAGGGGGCTTGGCTACACCTTC. Full variable domain (remainder filled in from reference TRBV9 and TRBJ1-2): DSGVTQTPKHLITATGQRVTLRCSPRSGDLSVYWYQQSLDQGLQFLIQYYNGEERAKGNILERFSAQQFPDLHSELNLSSLELGDSALYFCASSRDRGLGYTFGSGTRLTVV.

In regard to this clone: Germline is not matched at one junction end, which may reflect a read error. The chain carries TRBV7-3 and TRBJ2-1, with D unclear. Germline V CDR1 and CDR2: SGHTA, FQGTGA. The CDR3 runs 13 residues. The CDR3 DNA reads TGTGCCAGCACCACTGCCTCCCACAATGAGCAGTTCTTC. Translated, it gives CASTTASHNEQFF.

The rearrangement joins TRBV5-1 to TRBJ2-5, with TRBD2 matching 8 bases. Germline V gene sequence: CDR1 SGHRS, CDR2 YFSETQ. The CDR3 consists of 15 residues. With 1 base clipped from V and 3 bases from J, the junction kept 5 bases outside the gene matches. This chain's CDR3 is CASSLTGGIEETQYF. CDR3 coding DNA: TGCGCCAGCAGCTTGACGGGGGGGATAGAAGAGACCCAGTACTTC.

The chain carries TRBV19 and TRBJ2-6; 7 bases are a match to TRBD1. With V trimmed by 6 bases and J by 4 bases, 6 bases remained unmatched. Germline V gene lookup returns CDR1 LNHDA and CDR2 SQIVND (reference sequence). The CDR3 is 15 amino acids. CDR3 DNA: TGTGCCAGTAGCCAGGGGGTTGGAGGGGCCAACGTCCTGACTTTC. It is translated as CASSQGVGGANVLTF.

The V gene is TRBV5-1, the J gene TRBJ2-2; D is uncertain. CDR1 and CDR2 (germline): SGHRS, YFSETQ. The CDR3 contains 13 residues. V was trimmed by 0 bases and J by 6 bases, leaving 6 bases between them. The DNA of the CDR3 is TGCGCCAGCAGCTTGGCAGGCCCCGGGGAGCTGTTTTTT. It translates to CASSLAGPGELFF.

The chain combines TRBV7-9 with TRBJ1-3; the D is unclear. The CDR3 extends over 15 amino acids. Germline lookup yields CDR1 SEHNR and CDR2 FQNEAQ (reference sequence). The V and J ends lost 7 bases and 0 bases respectively, with 13 bases between them. The CDR3 DNA follows: TGTGCCAGCAACACCGGGGATCTCTCTGGAAACACCATATATTTT. Translated, it gives CASNTGDLSGNTIYF.